This TCR beta chain was recorded in a study of Ad26.COV2.S vaccination and SARS-CoV-2 variants (dated by TCRdb to 2020 to 2022). Background for the entire study: Vaccine-arm donors came from COV1001, a multicentre, randomized, double-blind, placebo-controlled phase I-IIa trial of Ad26.COV2.S in healthy adults. Dosing of Ad26.COV2.S was intramuscular, at either 5x10^10 or 1x10^11 viral particles, delivered as one shot or as two shots spaced 56 days apart. TCRbeta repertoire sequencing served as the tool for gauging how specific and how broad the SARS-CoV-2-reactive T cell receptors were following Ad26.COV2.S vaccination. The TCR-sequenced set comprised approximately 32 samples: about 19 Ad26.COV2.S vaccine recipients, 5 placebo recipients and 8 SARS-CoV-2 convalescent individuals. Participants in the trial were split at random into five groups of five each, receiving low-dose or high-dose Ad26.COV2.S once or twice, or else placebo on both occasions. Investigators did not know the trial group allocation while performing experiments and assessing outcomes. The study at large found these results: Substantial breadth of spike-specific CD8+ and CD4+ T cell responses was reported after vaccination. Spike-specific TCR breadth was higher in Ad26.COV2.S recipients than in placebo recipients (P = 0.0014). It was noted by the authors that total T cell responses may have been underestimated by the TCR breadth and depth analyses. The study was not powered for comparison of responses between vaccine doses or regimens. Non-spike TCR breadth was comparable between vaccine and placebo recipients, consistent with the vaccine containing only spike.

Per the germline V gene (reference sequence), GTSNPN is the CDR1 and SVGIG is the CDR2. The cysteine opens and the phenylalanine closes a CDR3 of 11 amino acids. Only CDR3 DNA remains: 33 bases, in frame from the first base. V loses 5 bases of germline sequence and J loses 1 base, and the interval between the two ends is 5 bases. Concerning this clone: Its cognate antigen has yet to be identified. Qualities for individual bases were not recorded, and no much larger clone is one base off.

The immunoSEQ Assay was used to sequence TCRbeta CDR3 regions. After extraction, genomic DNA underwent amplification by bias-controlled multiplex PCR, followed by high-throughput sequencing. The source study handled its data this way. To quantify the absolute abundance of every unique TCRbeta CDR3 region, sequences were collapsed and filtered. Usable DNA was measured by amplifying reference genes present in all nucleated cells, and TCRbeta template counts were normalized to that usable DNA to estimate T cell fraction. Repertoire TCRs were annotated as SARS-CoV-2-specific by exact matching of V gene, CDR3 amino acid sequence and J gene to a known reactive TCR set. The reference SARS-CoV-2 TCR set was derived from MIRA and filtered for enrichment in COVID-19-positive ImmuneCODE repertoires, a step that removed public or cross-reactive TCRs. Drawing on the MIRA antigens, annotated TCRs were analysed further at the level of specific ORF or position within ORF. Breadth was defined as annotated unique rearrangements over total unique productive rearrangements; depth was the summed frequency of those rearrangements. Two-sided Wilcoxon rank-sum tests were used to compare TCR breadth between groups. TCRdb mirrors the immuneACCESS table, restricted to in-frame sequences. Some clones are absent from its copies; in checked studies, under half trace to an unresolved V gene, and the reason for the others is unknown. The DNA was the basis for D and trimming; V, J and clone size are from that table. Recorded for this sample are some 390,000 clones; around 91% of them occurred a single time. Together, the top ten hold approximately 1.9% of the sample.

The sample's treatment or condition label, decoded: some 20 received Ad26.COV2.S at low or high dose, single or two shots; 5 received placebo; per-sample allocation not given. For vaccine and placebo recipients, repertoires were sequenced using samples collected on day 63 after the first injection. In Cohort 1b, fewer than 30 adults aged 18-55 years were enrolled at a single site in Boston, USA, between 29 July and 7 August 2020. Ad26.COV2.S consisted of a replication-incompetent adenovirus type 26 vector by which a prefusion-stabilized SARS-CoV-2 spike protein from the original Wuhan strain was expressed.

Recombination connected TRBV30 to TRBJ1-1, with no confident D gene call. This receptor was identified in a person aged 18-60 years who received the Ad26.COV2.S COVID-19 vaccine or a placebo. Sequencing was performed on peripheral blood, taken in a trial of Ad26.COV2.S vaccine versus placebo. The DNA reads TGTGCCTGGGCAGGGAACACTGAAGCTTTCTTT. It translates as CAWAGNTEAFF. Full variable domain (CDR3 extended with the reference TRBV30 and TRBJ1-1 proteins): SQTIHQWPATLVQPVGSPLSLECTVEGTSNPNLYWYRQAAGRGLQLLFYSVGIGQISSEVPQNLSASRPQDRQFILSSKKLLLSDSGFYLCAWAGNTEAFFGQGTRLTVV.